Sequencing of this T cell receptor (beta chain) was carried out in a study of OX40 agonist ivuxolimab in advanced cancers. The data were produced by immunoSEQ multiplex PCR, yet TCRdb's version contains in-frame clones alone and is incomplete. Of 48,000 or so clones listed, 90% to 95% are singletons. V dropped 0 bases and J dropped 5; count of bases not matched to a gene: 7. Germline V lookup: CDR1 SGHRS, CDR2 YFSETQ. The CDR3 contains 16 residues. The clonotype was recovered from an adult with an advanced solid tumor such as melanoma, head and neck, liver or kidney cancer. The starting material was CD4+ or CD8+ T cells sorted from blood, obtained in a trial of the OX40 agonist ivuxolimab. The V and J genes are TRBV5-1 and TRBJ2-7, with TRBD2 matching 11 bases. In DNA, the CDR3 is TGCGCCAGCAGCTTGGCTGGTGCGGGACTAGCGGACGAGCAGTACTTC. Translated: CASSLAGAGLADEQYF.